This T cell receptor beta chain was obtained from a study of monozygotic twins with inflammatory bowel disease. Whole-study results and caveats: Nothing supported a single strong signal or clonotype that was associated with IBD. Other individuals had fewer clonotypes in common with IBD patients than with healthy twins, especially with disease activity. TCRbeta diversity (inverse Simpson) was lower in IBD patients than in healthy co-twins.

As to this clonotype: Its antigen remains unidentified.

The blood volume drawn from each donor was more than 2 ml. For each CDR3 protein, TCRdb gives one entry from its re-call of the 5' RACE reads, without DNA. This sample's clone table lists roughly 300,000 distinct CDR3 sequences. The clonotype originates from a human donor with ulcerative colitis or Crohn's disease, or a healthy co-twin of an affected twin (not recorded which). What was sequenced was blood.

The CDR3 is CASSYGTPSYEQYF. V and J are TRBV11-3 and TRBJ2-7; the D gene TCRdb calls, TRBD2, cannot be checked with no DNA. The CDR3 is 14 residues long. CDR1 is SGHNT, CDR2 YENEEA, per germline.